This T cell receptor (beta chain) stems from a study of shared clonotypes between healthy human individuals. Whole-study context: Donors were two women and a few men aged 18 to 49.

Only Caucasian adults living in Nashville, Tennessee served as donors. Every subset had its genomic DNA shared out evenly among several immunoSEQ plates. Sequencing was performed with immunoSEQ multiplex PCR; in TCRdb, only in-frame clones are kept and a portion is missing. The sample includes hundreds of thousands of clones, about 97% of them seen just once. V shed 5 bases and J 7 bases; nucleotides not matched to a gene: 5. Germline lookup yields CDR1 LNHNV and CDR2 YYDKDF (reference sequence). This CDR3 region has 15 residues. The V gene is TRBV15, the J gene TRBJ1-4; 12 bases align to TRBD1. This receptor was identified in a woman younger than 45 in good health. The sequenced material came from naive CD4+ T cells sorted from blood. The subset was: CD45RA+ positively selected. CDR3 residues: CATSRDRGQTEKLFF. As DNA, the CDR3 is TGTGCCACCAGCCGGGACAGGGGGCAGACTGAAAAACTGTTTTTT.